What follows describes a single TCR beta chain. The data stem from a study of blood T cell repertoires in COVID-19. Generated by immunoSEQ multiplex PCR, the TCRdb table keeps only in-frame clones and is missing some. Of 250,000 to 300,000 clones listed, roughly 88% are singletons. In germline, CDR1 is KGHDR, CDR2 SFDVKD. V lost 5 bases and J lost 0; bases outside the gene matches: 2. This CDR3 spans 15 amino acids. The rearrangement uses TRBV24-1 and TRBJ2-2; 7 bases are shared with TRBD2. Source material: peripheral blood. The clonotype originates from a woman between 25 and 40 years old with acute or convalescent COVID-19. CDR3 DNA sequence: TGTGCCACCAGTGGGGCGGGAGCGAACACCGGGGAGCTGTTTTTT. Its translation: CATSGAGANTGELFF.